This is a list of T cell receptor beta chains from one sample in a study of control samples from healthy donors and cancer patients. Sequencing was performed with immunoSEQ multiplex PCR; in TCRdb, only in-frame clones are kept and a portion is missing. This sample has roughly 150,000 clones, with under 95% found just once. Sequencing was carried out using blood. Receptors originate from a man aged 18-30 years in good health. Both conserved end residues are part of each CDR3. A D gene is named only where the DNA matches it firmly. Not all rows give a size; the values are once, few, many and, for expanded clones, a class.

cdr3_nt: TGCGCCAGCGGAGCGGGGGCGCGGGATAATTCACCCCTCCACTTT
cdr3_aa: CASGAGARDNSPLHF
clone_size: .
j_call: TRBJ1-6
d_call: .
v_call: TRBV10-2

cdr3_nt: TGTGCCAGCAGCCCCGGGACAGGGCTTAACTATGGCTACACCTTC
cdr3_aa: CASSPGTGLNYGYTF
clone_size: once
j_call: TRBJ1-2
d_call: TRBD1
v_call: TRBV5-6

cdr3_nt: TGTGCCAGCTCACGTACCAGCTCAACAGAGACCCAGTACTTC
cdr3_aa: CASSRTSSTETQYF
clone_size: .
j_call: TRBJ2-5
d_call: .
v_call: TRBV18

cdr3_nt: TGTGCCAGCAGCCAACTCACCCCGGGGGGAGCGGGAGAGGCCTACGAGCAGTACTTC
cdr3_aa: CASSQLTPGGAGEAYEQYF
clone_size: once
j_call: TRBJ2-7
d_call: TRBD2
v_call: TRBV4-2

cdr3_nt: TGTGCCACCAGCGGCGTTGGTCCTAGCGGGAGGTCACACTACGAGCAGTACTTC
cdr3_aa: CATSGVGPSGRSHYEQYF
clone_size: .
j_call: TRBJ2-7
d_call: TRBD2
v_call: TRBV15

cdr3_nt: TGTGCCAGCAGTGAGGGGTCCGAGGTCAGGGATAGGGAGACCCAGTACTTC
cdr3_aa: CASSEGSEVRDRETQYF
clone_size: .
j_call: TRBJ2-5
d_call: .
v_call: TRBV2

cdr3_nt: TGTGCCAGCAGCGGTAATCGGGGGCCCCTCCACTTT
cdr3_aa: CASSGNRGPLHF
clone_size: .
j_call: TRBJ1-6
d_call: .
v_call: TRBV7-9

cdr3_nt: TGTGCCAGCAGTTACCCGACAGGGGCCTACGAGTCTGGAAACACCATATATTTT
cdr3_aa: CASSYPTGAYESGNTIYF
clone_size: once
j_call: TRBJ1-3
d_call: TRBD1
v_call: TRBV6-2/TRBV6-3

cdr3_nt: TGTGCCAGCACGAGCGGGAGGATAGGGGTTGGTACGCAGTATTTT
cdr3_aa: CASTSGRIGVGTQYF
clone_size: .
j_call: TRBJ2-3
d_call: TRBD2
v_call: TRBV14

cdr3_nt: TGTGCCAGTAGTATAGTCGGCAGCACAGATACGCAGTATTTT
cdr3_aa: CASSIVGSTDTQYF
clone_size: .
j_call: TRBJ2-3
d_call: .
v_call: TRBV19

cdr3_nt: TGCGCCAGCAGCTGGGGGGCAGAAGCCTACGAGCAGTACTTC
cdr3_aa: CASSWGAEAYEQYF
clone_size: .
j_call: TRBJ2-7
d_call: .
v_call: TRBV5-1

cdr3_nt: TGTGCCACCAGCAGAGATCTGACACTCGAAAAACTGTTTTTT
cdr3_aa: CATSRDLTLEKLFF
clone_size: .
j_call: TRBJ1-4
d_call: .
v_call: TRBV15

cdr3_nt: TGTGCCACCAGTGATTTGAGAGACCCCATGACCTCCTCCGGGAAGTCTGGAAACACCATATATTTT
cdr3_aa: CATSDLRDPMTSSGKSGNTIYF
clone_size: once
j_call: TRBJ1-3
d_call: .
v_call: TRBV24-1

cdr3_nt: TGTGCCAGCAGTACCCTCAGCGGGGGAAACATTCAGTACTTC
cdr3_aa: CASSTLSGGNIQYF
clone_size: .
j_call: TRBJ2-4
d_call: TRBD2
v_call: TRBV2

cdr3_nt: TGTGCCAGCAGCCAAGTAGGTACCTTCGGCGGCAATGAGCAGTTCTTC
cdr3_aa: CASSQVGTFGGNEQFF
clone_size: .
j_call: TRBJ2-1
d_call: .
v_call: TRBV14

cdr3_nt: TGCAGTGCTAGCCGGCCTCGCGAGCAGTACTTC
cdr3_aa: CSASRPREQYF
clone_size: .
j_call: TRBJ2-7
d_call: .
v_call: TRBV20-1

cdr3_nt: TGTGCCAGCAGCCCCAGTCCTAACTATGGCTACACCTTC
cdr3_aa: CASSPSPNYGYTF
clone_size: once
j_call: TRBJ1-2
d_call: .
v_call: TRBV14

cdr3_nt: TGTGCCAGCAGCCAAGGTGCGAAGCCCCAGCATTTT
cdr3_aa: CASSQGAKPQHF
clone_size: .
j_call: TRBJ1-5
d_call: .
v_call: TRBV3-1/TRBV3-2

cdr3_nt: TGTGCCAGCAGTTTAGGCAGGGACACAGATACGCAGTATTTT
cdr3_aa: CASSLGRDTDTQYF
clone_size: .
j_call: TRBJ2-3
d_call: .
v_call: TRBV6-5

cdr3_nt: TGTGCCAGCAGCCCGTCAGTGGGCTACACCTTC
cdr3_aa: CASSPSVGYTF
clone_size: .
j_call: TRBJ1-2
d_call: .
v_call: TRBV7-2

cdr3_nt: TGTGCCAGCAGTGAACTCCGCCTATCAGGGGTGTACACAGATACGCAGTATTTT
cdr3_aa: CASSELRLSGVYTDTQYF
clone_size: once
j_call: TRBJ2-3
d_call: .
v_call: TRBV6-1

cdr3_nt: TGTGCCAGCAGTGGGACAGGGGGGTTCGTCGCAAATCAGCCCCAGCATTTT
cdr3_aa: CASSGTGGFVANQPQHF
clone_size: once
j_call: TRBJ1-5
d_call: TRBD1
v_call: TRBV6-1